The 16 T cell receptor beta chains given below trace back to one sample, sequenced in a study of CD8 T cells in ankylosing spondylitis. Using its own MiXCR run on the 5' RACE reads, TCRdb lists one record per CDR3 protein. The sample lists 200,000 to 250,000 distinct CDR3 sequences; 25% to 30% were seen once. Specimen: blood, either unsorted or a sorted T cell fraction (not recorded which). These receptors came from a male donor with ankylosing spondylitis or in good health (not recorded which).

CDR3 nucleotide sequence: TGTGCCAGCAGTCCCGGTTGGGACAAGTCCTACAATGAGCAGTTCTTC. This translates into CASSPGWDKSYNEQFF. This chain joins TRBV4-2 and TRBJ2-1, with D possibly TRBD1 on 6 matching bases. The CDR3 consists of 16 residues. Looked up from germline, CDR1 is LGHNA and CDR2 is YNFKEQ. Trimming pared 6 bases from V and 1 base from J, leaving 16 bases between.

This clonotype was seen ten or more times. The V call is TRBV20-1, the J call TRBJ2-1; 12 bases map to TRBD2. The V segment lost 0 bases and the J segment 4 bases; nucleotides outside the gene matches: 10. This CDR3 region has 18 residues. The germline V gene encodes CDR1 DFQATT and CDR2 SNEGSKA (reference sequence). DNA for the CDR3: TGCAGTGCTAGAGATCGCCAGACACTAGCGGGGGGATACAATGAGCAGTTCTTC. Translated, it gives CSARDRQTLAGGYNEQFF.

The table lists this clonotype with a few counts. V usage is TRBV10-3 and J usage is TRBJ2-3; no clear D gene. Trimming took 7 bases from V and 0 from J, leaving 11 bases between them. CDR1 and CDR2 (germline): ENHRY, SYGVKD. This CDR3 is built from 14 residues. The CDR3 DNA follows: TGTGCCATCAAAGGAGCGATTAGCACAGATACGCAGTATTTT. It specifies CAIKGAISTDTQYF.

The chain has TRBV7-2 and TRBJ2-2; D gene uncertain. V lost 7 bases to trimming and J lost 0 bases, with 9 bases between them. CDR3 length: 14 residues. Germline V CDR1 and CDR2: SGHTA, FQGNSA. The CDR3 DNA reads as TGTGCCAGCAACTCCCCGCCGAACACCGGGGAGCTGTTTTTT. This gives the protein CASNSPPNTGELFF.

There are a few counts of this clonotype. V usage is TRBV29-1 and J usage is TRBJ2-1; D is perhaps TRBD2 (5 bases). The CDR3 has 14 residues. Per germline, CDR1 SQVTM and CDR2 ANQGSEA. V was clipped by 5 bases and J by 0 bases, with 11 bases between them. The CDR3, as DNA: TGCAGCGTTTGGACTGGGAGCTCCTACAATGAGCAGTTCTTC. This codes for CSVWTGSSYNEQFF.

The chain couples TRBV7-2 to TRBJ1-2, with TRBD1 as a possible D gene (5 bases). V lost 5 bases and J 8 bases, leaving 18 bases between the germline ends. CDR3 length equals 14 residues. Per the germline V gene, CDR1 is SGHTA and CDR2 is FQGNSA. The CDR3 DNA is TGTGCCAGCAGCCCGGGACGGATGTTAGGAGGCTACACCTTC. Residues: CASSPGRMLGGYTF. The entire variable domain, with the rest obtained from reference TRBV7-2 and TRBJ1-2, is as follows: GAGVSQSPSNKVTEKGKDVELRCDPISGHTALYWYRQSLGQGLEFLIYFQGNSAPDKSGLPSDRFSAERTGGSVSTLTIQRTQQEDSAVYLCASSPGRMLGGYTFGSGTRLTVV.

Comments on this clonotype: This sequence may be a read error, since a much larger clone differs from it by one base. CDR3 nucleotide sequence: TGTGCCAGCAGCAGGGGGGGGCAGAACTATGGCTACCCCTTC. It codes for CASSRGGQNYGYPF. The chain joins TRBV9 to TRBJ1-2; possible D gene TRBD1, 6 bases. Germline CDR1 is SGDLS and CDR2 is YYNGEE. This CDR3 is built from 14 residues. Complete variable domain (other parts from reference TRBV9 and TRBJ1-2): DSGVTQTPKHLITATGQRVTLRCSPRSGDLSVYWYQQSLDQGLQFLIQYYNGEERAKGNILERFSAQQFPDLHSELNLSSLELGDSALYFCASSRGGQNYGYPFGSGTRLTVV.

This clonotype was seen ten or more times. This chain links TRBV6-1 with TRBJ2-1, with 7 bases that match TRBD2. Per the germline V gene, CDR1 is MNHNS and CDR2 is SASEGT. V shed 0 bases, J shed 2 bases, and the junction held 1 base outside the gene matches. The CDR3 runs 15 residues. The CDR3 nucleotides read TGTGCCAGCAGTGAAGCCAGCGGGACCTACAATGAGCAGTTCTTC. As protein: CASSEASGTYNEQFF.

The table lists this clonotype with many counts. The chain couples TRBV15 to TRBJ2-3, with 7 nucleotides matching TRBD2. The CDR3 is 16 residues long. V dropped 0 bases and J dropped 4; count of bases not matched to a gene: 7. Germline assignment: CDR1 LNHNV and CDR2 YYDKDF (reference sequence). CDR3 loop: CATSRDPAGEADTQYF. CDR3 nucleotide sequence: TGTGCCACCAGCAGAGATCCGGCGGGAGAGGCAGATACGCAGTATTTT.

This clonotype was counted at least ten times. CDR3 DNA sequence: TGTGCCACCAGCGCAGGGGTGTTTCCCTTCAATGAGCAGTTCTTC. This codes for CATSAGVFPFNEQFF. The chain employs TRBV15 and TRBJ2-1; weak D call: TRBD1 (6 bases). The CDR3 runs to 15 residues. V was trimmed by 5 bases and J by 6 bases, leaving 17 bases between them. The V gene's germline CDR1 is LNHNV and CDR2 YYDKDF (reference sequence).

The CDR3 DNA is TGTGCCAGCAGCAGTCTAAGCGAGCAGTACTTC. This translates into CASSSLSEQYF. The chain carries TRBV6-2 or TRBV6-3 and TRBJ2-7, with D hard to call. CDR3 length equals 11 residues. Trimming removed 6 bases from V and 6 bases from J, with 9 bases in between. Germline V gives CDR1 MNHEY, CDR2 SVGEGT.

This clonotype showed up just a few times. The chain has TRBV6-5 and TRBJ2-7, with 9 bases lining up with TRBD1. Trimming removed 0 bases from V and 4 bases from J; junction bases left unmatched: 4. The CDR3 consists of 15 residues. Germline CDR1 reads MNHEY; CDR2 reads SVGAGI. CDR3 sequence reads: CASSYSGTGRYEQYF. As DNA, the CDR3 is TGTGCCAGCAGTTACTCGGGGACAGGGAGATACGAGCAGTACTTC.

This rearrangement joins TRBV10-3 to TRBJ1-5; 7 bases agree with TRBD1. Losses at the gene ends were 10 bases for V and 4 bases for J; bases not matched to a gene: 7. The CDR3 is made up of 13 amino acids. Looked up from germline, CDR1 is ENHRY and CDR2 is SYGVKD. The CDR3 nucleotides are TGTGCCACCCGACAGGGCTCGAATCAGCCCCAGCATTTT. Protein: CATRQGSNQPQHF.

The chain is built from TRBV29-1 and TRBJ2-5; the D gene is possibly TRBD1 (5 bases). Germline CDR1 reads SQVTM; CDR2 reads ANQGSEA. The V end was cut by 8 bases, the J end by 5 bases, with 15 bases between. The CDR3 covers 12 residues. The CDR3 nucleotides read TGCAGCTTCCGTCAGGGATCCGAGACCCAGTACTTC. Amino acid sequence: CSFRQGSETQYF.

Ten or more counts support this clonotype. The V and J genes are TRBV28 and TRBJ1-2; 10 bases are shared with TRBD1. Germline V CDR1 and CDR2: MDHEN, SYDVKM. Trimming removed 7 bases from V and 4 bases from J; junction bases left unmatched: 9. The CDR3 sequence is 15 residues long. CDR3 loop: CASNGPDRGGYGYTF. The CDR3, as DNA: TGTGCCAGCAATGGGCCGGACAGGGGGGGCTATGGCTACACCTTC.

The chain links TRBV27 to TRBJ2-7; 7 bases agree with TRBD2. The CDR3 spans 14 residues. Germline V gene sequence: CDR1 MNHEY, CDR2 SMNVEV (reference sequence). Trimming took 2 bases from V and 6 from J; bases not matched to a gene: 7. The CDR3 DNA reads TGTGCCAGCAGTTTAAGCTTCGGGGGGATCGAGCAGTACTTC. As protein: CASSLSFGGIEQYF.